Each of the 10 T cell receptor beta chains below was sequenced from the same sample in a study of beta chain features in type 1 diabetes. The investigators reverse transcribed all of the isolated RNA, so they sequenced expressed TCRB transcripts. Using immunoSEQ multiplex PCR, the repertoire was profiled, and TCRdb retains in-frame clones only, with some absent. The data show hundreds of thousands of clones, about 30% seen once. The specimen sequenced was naive CD4+ T cells from blood. All receptors derive from a man aged 18-30 years in good health.

In this sample, this clone turned up a few times. The rearrangement joins TRBV7-9 to TRBJ2-5, with TRBD2 matching 13 bases. The CDR3 loop spans 17 amino acids. The V gene's germline CDR1 is SEHNR and CDR2 FQNEAQ (reference sequence). Germline trimming cut 5 bases from V and 5 bases from J; bases unmatched to any gene: 11. CDR3 DNA sequence: TGTGCCAGCAGCCTGCCTCGACTAGCGGGAGGCAAGGAGACCCAGTACTTC. This encodes CASSLPRLAGGKETQYF. Full variable domain (remainder filled in from reference TRBV7-9 and TRBJ2-5): DTGVSQNPRHKITKRGQNVTFRCDPISEHNRLYWYRQTLGQGPEFLTYFQNEAQLEKSRLLSDRFSAERPKGSFSTLEIQRTEQGDSAMYLCASSLPRLAGGKETQYFGPGTRLLVL.

The chain couples TRBV9 to TRBJ2-7, with 11 bases aligning to TRBD2. The junction had 7 bases not matched to a gene; V was cut back by 0 bases and J by 5 bases. Germline assignment: CDR1 SGDLS and CDR2 YYNGEE. The CDR3 covers 16 residues. The chain's CDR3 is CASSVGLAGFVDEQYF. CDR3 DNA sequence: TGTGCCAGCAGCGTAGGACTAGCGGGATTTGTGGACGAGCAGTACTTC.

The gene calls are TRBV5-1 and TRBJ2-5; 9 bases match TRBD2. J was trimmed by 2 bases and V by 0 bases; bases with no gene match: 5. From germline, CDR1 is SGHRS and CDR2 YFSETQ. CDR3 length: 16 amino acids. The CDR3 sequence is CASSLDVAGEQETQYF. In DNA, the CDR3 is TGCGCCAGCAGCTTGGATGTAGCGGGAGAACAAGAGACCCAGTACTTC. The full variable domain, completed using reference TRBV5-1 and TRBJ2-5, is KAGVTQTPRYLIKTRGQQVTLSCSPISGHRSVSWYQQTPGQGLQFLFEYFSETQRNKGNFPGRFSGRQFSNSRSEMNVSTLELGDSALYLCASSLDVAGEQETQYFGPGTRLLVL.

This clone was seen a handful of times. CDR3 loop: CASSRRTGGETQYF. In nucleotides, the CDR3 is TGCGCCAGCAGCCGACGGACAGGGGGCGAGACCCAGTACTTC. The chain combines TRBV4-3 with TRBJ2-5; 11 bases match TRBD1. The CDR3 runs to 14 residues. V lost 4 bases, J lost 5 bases, and 3 bases stayed unmatched. The germline V gene encodes CDR1 LGHNA and CDR2 YSLEER.

V is TRBV10-3 and J is TRBJ2-3, with 7 bases matching TRBD2. The CDR3 consists of 13 residues. V lost 5 bases, J lost 5 bases, and 4 bases stayed unmatched. Germline lookup yields CDR1 ENHRY and CDR2 SYGVKD. CDR3 nucleotide sequence: TGTGCCATCAGTCGGGAGGTGGAAGATACGCAGTATTTT. This translates into CAISREVEDTQYF.

This rearrangement joins TRBV10-1 to TRBJ2-1; D not certain. From germline, CDR1 is WNHNN and CDR2 SYGVQD (reference sequence). The V end lost 2 bases, the J end lost 7 bases, and 12 bases lay between the germline ends. The CDR3 extends over 14 amino acids. CDR3 in amino acids: CASSEPALRNEQFF. DNA for the CDR3: TGCGCCAGCAGTGAGCCGGCACTAAGGAATGAGCAGTTCTTC.

This clone was picked up a small number of times. The V gene is TRBV7-8, the J gene TRBJ2-3; 11 bases are a match to TRBD1. The junction had 8 bases not matched to a gene; V was cut back by 6 bases and J by 3 bases. CDR1 SGHVS and CDR2 FQNEAQ come from the germline V gene. CDR3 length equals 16 residues. CDR3 region: CASRQRDRGITDTQYF. DNA of the CDR3: TGTGCCAGCAGGCAACGGGACAGGGGGATAACAGATACGCAGTATTTT.

This chain links TRBV27 with TRBJ2-7; D is unclear. Germline V lookup: CDR1 MNHEY, CDR2 SMNVEV (reference sequence). Between the trimmed V and J ends, which lost 6 bases and 0 bases, there was a span of 15 bases. The CDR3 totals 15 residues. The CDR3 DNA sequence: TGTGCCAGCAGGCCCGAGACACGGAGCTCCTACGAGCAGTACTTC. The encoded protein is CASRPETRSSYEQYF.

The rearrangement links TRBV7-9 to TRBJ1-2; 7 bases line up with TRBD1. CDR1 and CDR2 from the germline V gene are SEHNR and FQNEAQ (reference sequence). CDR3 length: 19 amino acids. J was trimmed by 4 bases and V by 1 base; bases with no gene match: 18. The CDR3 sequence is CASSLEGRDSLSSGYGYTF. The CDR3 region has the DNA TGTGCCAGCAGCTTAGAGGGCCGGGACAGTTTATCTTCTGGCTATGGCTACACCTTC.

The chain couples TRBV19 to TRBJ2-1; 12 nucleotides line up with TRBD2. V was pared by 1 base and J by 10 bases, with 11 bases of the junction left unmatched. Per germline, CDR1 LNHDA and CDR2 SQIVND (reference sequence). The CDR3 has 17 residues. CDR3: CASSIAHLAGGPKEQFF. CDR3 nucleotides: TGTGCCAGTAGTATAGCCCATCTAGCGGGAGGGCCCAAAGAGCAGTTCTTC.